The 22 T cell receptor beta chains below were found in one sample sequenced in a study of breast tumors, draining lymph nodes, adjacent tissues (dated by TCRdb to 2015 to 2016). The lymph node samples were taken from the axillary draining lymph nodes of breast cancer patients. The method behind the library was multiplex PCR. The sample was run on an Illumina HiSeq 2000. Using fastp trimming at Q25 and MiXCR clonotype assembly, TCRdb reanalyzed the public sequencing data and kept in-frame beta chains. Each entry merges the rows of one CDR3 protein and shows their most common DNA and genes. This sample gives approximately 88,000 distinct CDR3 sequences in total; approximately 28% of them show up just once. The top ten clonotypes cover more than 8% of the sample. The sequenced sample consisted of axillary lymph node tissue. The receptors shown here come from a female donor with breast cancer. Some clones in this sample may be carry-over from other donors' samples.

This clonotype came up many times. This chain connects TRBV7-8 to TRBJ1-1; D may be TRBD1 (5 bases). CDR3 length equals 15 residues. Per the germline V gene, CDR1 is SGHVS and CDR2 is FQNEAQ. V was trimmed by 6 bases and J by 1 base, leaving 15 bases between them. The CDR3 spells CASRSRGGRNTEAFF. The CDR3 region has the DNA TGTGCCAGCAGGTCTAGGGGCGGTCGGAACACTGAAGCTTTCTTT.

This clonotype was counted many times. CDR3 protein: CASSPGQGQKLFF. The CDR3 coding sequence is TGTGCCAGCAGTCCTGGACAGGGGCAAAAACTGTTTTTT. The chain couples TRBV2 to TRBJ1-4, with 9 bases aligning to TRBD1. The CDR3 length is 13 residues. The ends lost 5 bases at V and 9 bases at J; junction bases unmatched: 4. Germline V CDR1 and CDR2: SNHLY, FYNNEI.

Ten or more counts support this clonotype. The chain has TRBV5-6 and TRBJ2-2; 8 nucleotides agree with TRBD1. CDR1 SGHDT and CDR2 YYEEEE come from the germline V gene. Losses at the gene ends were 4 bases for V and 4 bases for J; bases not matched to a gene: 9. The CDR3 contains 16 residues. In nucleotides, the CDR3 is TGTGCCAGCAGCCAAACCGACAGGGGATTCACCGGGGAGCTGTTTTTT. Translating it yields CASSQTDRGFTGELFF.

This clonotype came up many times. This sequence joins TRBV13 and TRBJ2-2; D may be TRBD1 (5 bases). Per the germline V gene, CDR1 is PRHDT and CDR2 is FYEKMQ (reference sequence). This CDR3 contains 16 residues. V lost 5 bases to trimming and J lost 2 bases, with 15 bases between them. The CDR3 loop is CASSPGQLINTGELFF. As DNA, the CDR3 is TGTGCCAGCAGCCCCGGACAACTAATCAACACCGGGGAGCTGTTTTTT. The whole variable domain, filled in from reference TRBV13 and TRBJ2-2, reads AAGVIQSPRHLIKEKRETATLKCYPIPRHDTVYWYQQGPGQDPQFLISFYEKMQSDKGSIPDRFSAQQFSDYHSELNMSSLELGDSALYFCASSPGQLINTGELFFGEGSRLTVL.

Regarding this clonotype: One base away lies a much larger clone, so this may be a sequencing read error. The chain recombines TRBV9 with TRBJ2-5; 7 bases match TRBD2. Looked up from germline, CDR1 is SGDLS and CDR2 is YYNGEE. This CDR3 region has 14 residues. The CDR3 nucleotides are TGTGCCAGCAGCGTTCGAAGCGGGGAAGAGACCCAGTCCTTC. Amino acids: CASSVRSGEETQSF.

This clonotype has only one observation. The rearrangement joins TRBV5-5 to TRBJ2-7, with D possibly being TRBD2 (5 bases). Germline-derived CDR1 and CDR2 are SGHKS and YYEKEE (reference sequence). Trimming removed 4 bases at V and 3 bases at J, with 14 bases between. CDR3 size: 14 residues. Here the CDR3 reads CASSLGLPFYEQYF. CDR3 bases: TGTGCCAGCAGCCTCGGACTCCCATTCTACGAGCAGTACTTC.

The chain is built from TRBV30 and TRBJ1-2; 10 bases are shared with TRBD1. CDR1 and CDR2 (germline): GTSNPN, SVGIG (reference sequence). This CDR3 has 12 residues. The V segment lost 5 bases and the J segment 6 bases; nucleotides outside the gene matches: 3. The CDR3 sequence is CAWVGTGDGYTF. As DNA, the CDR3 is TGTGCCTGGGTGGGGACAGGGGATGGCTACACCTTC.

This clonotype came up a few times. J is TRBJ1-1 and V is TRBV12-3 or TRBV12-4; no clear D. Trimming removed 2 bases at V and 4 bases at J, with 11 bases between. The CDR3 contains 14 residues. CDR3 region: CASSLKGHPTEAFF. CDR3 bases: TGTGCCAGCAGTTTAAAAGGGCACCCCACTGAAGCTTTCTTT.

This clonotype was counted at least ten times. The genes are TRBV4-1 and TRBJ2-2, with 7 bases matching TRBD1. The CDR3 has 17 residues. Germline V CDR1 and CDR2: MGHRA, YSYEKL. The trim removed 2 bases at V and 2 bases at J, leaving 8 bases unmatched. CDR3 loop: CASSQKGTGVNTGELFF. CDR3 DNA: TGCGCCAGCAGCCAAAAGGGTACAGGGGTTAACACCGGGGAGCTGTTTTTT.

Ten or more counts support this clonotype. V is TRBV9 and J is TRBJ1-3; no definite D call. CDR1 SGDLS and CDR2 YYNGEE come from the germline V gene. The CDR3 loop spans 13 amino acids. Trimming removed 5 bases from V and 1 base from J, with 7 bases in between. CDR3 in DNA: TGTGCCAGCAGTTCGGCTTCTGGAAACACCATATATTTT. Protein product: CASSSASGNTIYF. Looking up the rest from reference TRBV9 and TRBJ1-3 gives the full variable domain: DSGVTQTPKHLITATGQRVTLRCSPRSGDLSVYWYQQSLDQGLQFLIQYYNGEERAKGNILERFSAQQFPDLHSELNLSSLELGDSALYFCASSSASGNTIYFGEGSWLTVV.

This clonotype was observed at least ten times. CDR3 bases: TGTGCCAGCAGTTCCCCCGGGACTAGCACCTACAATGAGCAGTTCTTC. It specifies CASSSPGTSTYNEQFF. This chain connects TRBV27 to TRBJ2-1, with TRBD2 identical over 9 bases. The junction had 6 bases not matched to a gene; V was cut back by 4 bases and J by 2 bases. CDR1 MNHEY and CDR2 SMNVEV come from the germline V gene (reference sequence). The CDR3 is 16 residues long.

This clonotype was observed many times. The chain is built from TRBV7-2 and TRBJ2-7; the D gene is possibly TRBD2 (6 bases). CDR3 length: 14 amino acids. Germline V gene data show CDR1 as SGHTA and CDR2 as FQGNSA. V gave up 5 bases and J gave up 6 bases, with 17 bases separating them. CDR3 in amino acids: CASSPRLAEGEQYF. CDR3 sequence (DNA): TGTGCCAGCAGCCCGCGTTTAGCGGAAGGCGAGCAGTACTTC.

In this sample, this clonotype turned up many times. The gene calls are TRBV12-3 or TRBV12-4 and TRBJ2-1; D may be TRBD1 (6 bases). This CDR3 is built from 14 residues. Trimming shortened V by 5 bases and J by 6 bases, and 14 bases separated the two germline ends. CDR3 bases: TGTGCCAGCAGTCCGCAACAGGGCTCCAATGAGCAGTTCTTC. This codes for CASSPQQGSNEQFF.

At least ten counts were recorded for this clonotype. The chain combines TRBV7-3 with TRBJ2-5; tentative D call: TRBD2 (6 bases). The V gene lost 3 bases and the J gene lost 3 bases, with 8 bases spanning the gap. The CDR3 consists of 13 residues. Per germline, CDR1 SGHTA and CDR2 FQGTGA. The CDR3 protein is CASSFIAEETQYF. The CDR3 region has the DNA TGTGCCAGCAGCTTCATAGCGGAAGAGACCCAGTACTTC.

The genes are TRBV20-1 and TRBJ1-5; TRBD1 aligns across 9 bases. V was pared by 1 base and J by 6 bases, with 7 bases of the junction left unmatched. CDR1 DFQATT and CDR2 SNEGSKA come from the germline V gene (reference sequence). The CDR3 contains 15 residues. CDR3 residues: CSARVMGQGIQPQHF. In DNA form, the CDR3 reads TGCAGTGCTAGAGTGATGGGACAGGGTATTCAGCCCCAGCATTTT.

Turning to this clonotype: This may come from a read error, since a much larger clone is one base off. The chain recombines TRBV11-2 with TRBJ2-7; TRBD2 matches 10 bases. The length of the CDR3 is 15 residues. Germline V gene data show CDR1 as SGHAT and CDR2 as FQNNGV. The ends lost 5 bases at V and 7 bases at J; junction bases unmatched: 11. The CDR3 region has the DNA TGTGCCAGCAGCATGCTAGCGGGAGCCGAGCCGGAGCAGTACTTC. Translating gives CASSMLAGAEPEQYF.

This clonotype showed up many times. The chain has TRBV11-3 and TRBJ2-7, with 7 nucleotides matching TRBD2. The CDR3 totals 15 residues. Unmatched junction bases numbered 8, after V lost 0 bases and J lost 6 bases. Germline values: CDR1 SGHNT, CDR2 YENEEA. CDR3 residues: CASSLDWAGVSEQYF. Written as DNA, the CDR3 is TGTGCCAGCAGCTTAGATTGGGCGGGAGTGAGCGAGCAGTACTTC.

J is TRBJ2-7 and V is TRBV5-1, with 9 positions matching TRBD1. The germline gives CDR1 SGHRS, CDR2 YFSETQ. After removal of 1 base from V and 2 bases from J, the junction contained 4 bases not matched to a gene. This CDR3 is built from 15 residues. CDR3 DNA: TGCGCCAGCAGCTTGAAGCGGGACAGGGCCTACGAGCAGTACTTC. Translating it yields CASSLKRDRAYEQYF. The variable domain in full, with the rest retrieved from reference TRBV5-1 and TRBJ2-7, is KAGVTQTPRYLIKTRGQQVTLSCSPISGHRSVSWYQQTPGQGLQFLFEYFSETQRNKGNFPGRFSGRQFSNSRSEMNVSTLELGDSALYLCASSLKRDRAYEQYFGPGTRLTVT.

The genes are TRBV11-2 and TRBJ1-1; D remains ambiguous. The CDR3 contains 13 residues. Trimming stripped 4 bases from V and 1 base from J, with 7 bases between. Germline V gene lookup returns CDR1 SGHAT and CDR2 FQNNGV. CDR3 residues: CASSSIANTEAFF. The CDR3 nucleotides are TGTGCCAGCAGCTCAATCGCGAACACTGAAGCTTTCTTT.

This clonotype was counted many times. V is TRBV12-3 or TRBV12-4 and J is TRBJ1-2; D unclear. The length of the CDR3 is 13 residues. Between the trimmed V and J ends, which lost 3 bases and 6 bases, there was a span of 11 bases. The CDR3 bases are TGTGCCAGCAGTTTGTGGGGAGGAGATGGCTACACCTTC. Translated: CASSLWGGDGYTF.

This clonotype has at least ten counts. The genes are TRBV7-9 and TRBJ1-5, with unresolved D. V was shortened by 4 bases and J by 2 bases, with 12 bases between the two germline ends. CDR3 length equals 15 residues. Germline loops: CDR1 SEHNR, CDR2 FQNEAQ (reference sequence). CDR3 loop: CASSSTLRGNQPQHF. The CDR3 bases are TGTGCCAGCAGCTCGACCCTCCGGGGCAATCAGCCCCAGCATTTT. Full variable domain (rest looked up from reference TRBV7-9 and TRBJ1-5): DTGVSQNPRHKITKRGQNVTFRCDPISEHNRLYWYRQTLGQGPEFLTYFQNEAQLEKSRLLSDRFSAERPKGSFSTLEIQRTEQGDSAMYLCASSSTLRGNQPQHFGDGTRLSIL.

There are many counts of this clonotype. The V gene is TRBV5-5, the J gene TRBJ2-5, with D tentatively TRBD2 (6 bases). The V end lost 4 bases, the J end lost 4 bases, and 11 bases lay between the germline ends. CDR3 length: 13 residues. Germline V gene data show CDR1 as SGHKS and CDR2 as YYEKEE (reference sequence). The DNA for the CDR3 is TGTGCCAGCAGCCCGTGGGAGGTAGAGACCCAGTACTTC. Encoded protein: CASSPWEVETQYF.